This TCR beta chain was documented in a study of neurological immune-mediated disorders. The yield of each sequencing run was over 160 million TCR-beta sequences from 15-18 subjects. TCRdb ran MiXCR on the 5' RACE reads and lists one entry per CDR3 protein. This sample has 77,000 or so distinct CDR3 sequences, with around 9.9% found just once. This clonotype came up many times. Its antigen is currently unknown. The unsorted libraries originated from 2 million PBMCs that had been stored at -80 C. Study-wide results and caveats: TCR-beta repertoires seemed private in all groups, with no expanded CDR3 amino acid sequences shared.

The germline V gene has CDR1 SGHRS and CDR2 YFSETQ. Trimming cost V 4 bases and J 6 bases, with 21 bases left between them. The CDR3 is 16 amino acids. This TCR was recovered from a man aged 50 to 59 in good health. The sequenced sample was PBMCs. This chain connects TRBV5-1 to TRBJ2-3; D may match TRBD1 or TRBD2 (5 bases each). The CDR3 spells CASSPGDRRNYDTQYF. The CDR3 DNA reads as TGCGCCAGCAGCCCCGGGGACCGTAGAAACTACGATACGCAGTATTTT.